The next 21 T cell receptor beta chains were all read from a single sample in a study of cytomegalovirus exposure and HLA in healthy donors. Primers for the PCR totalled 60 Vbeta and 13 Jbeta. The table came from immunoSEQ multiplex PCR; TCRdb's copy has only in-frame clones and leaves some out. The data contain roughly 200,000 clones, 78% of them seen just once; the ten biggest clones take up roughly an eighth. The specimen was PBMCs. These receptors all come from a woman younger than 45 in good health and CMV-seropositive.

V and J are TRBV19 and TRBJ2-7, with D maybe TRBD2 (6 bases). This CDR3 comprises 15 residues. The germline V gene encodes CDR1 LNHDA and CDR2 SQIVND (reference sequence). Trimming removed 3 bases at V and 0 bases at J, with 12 bases between. DNA for the CDR3: TGTGCCAGTAGTATGGGTGGGAGGAGCTCCTACGAGCAGTACTTC. It yields the protein CASSMGGRSSYEQYF.

The CDR3 is CASSYGTGGSSYEQYF. CDR3 nucleotide sequence: TGCGCCAGCAGCTATGGGACTGGCGGGAGCTCCTACGAGCAGTACTTC. V is TRBV5-1 and J is TRBJ2-7; TRBD2 matches at 7 bases. CDR1 and CDR2 from the germline V gene are SGHRS and YFSETQ. CDR3 size: 16 residues. V dropped 3 bases and J dropped 0; count of bases not matched to a gene: 9.

In the case of this clone: Other nucleotide sequences in the sample specify the same CDR3. The rearrangement links TRBV10-3 to TRBJ2-5; 8 bases fit TRBD2. Germline CDR1 and CDR2: ENHRY and SYGVKD. CDR3 length equals 15 residues. The ends lost 0 bases at V and 2 bases at J; junction bases unmatched: 2. In nucleotides, the CDR3 is TGTGCCATCAGTGAGTCGGCGGGAGGACAAGAGACCCAGTACTTC. Protein sequence: CAISESAGGQETQYF.

The chain has TRBV29-1 and TRBJ1-1, with D maybe TRBD1 (5 bases). The V gene lost 4 bases and the J gene lost 3 bases, with 6 bases spanning the gap. The germline gives CDR1 SQVTM, CDR2 ANQGSEA. This CDR3 has 11 residues. CDR3 sequence (DNA): TGCAGCGTTGTAGGGGACACTGAAGCTTTCTTT. This codes for CSVVGDTEAFF.

This sequence joins TRBV27 and TRBJ2-7; tentatively, D is TRBD1 (6 bases). Germline V gene sequence: CDR1 MNHEY, CDR2 SMNVEV (reference sequence). The V gene lost 5 bases and the J gene lost 2 bases, with 10 bases spanning the gap. The CDR3 sequence is 13 residues long. CDR3 in amino acids: CASSPTGAYEQYF. The CDR3 nucleotides read TGTGCCAGCAGTCCGACAGGAGCCTACGAGCAGTACTTC.

The chain joins TRBV7-9 to TRBJ2-3; 10 bases are shared with TRBD2. The CDR3 totals 14 residues. Looked up from germline, CDR1 is SEHNR and CDR2 is FQNEAQ (reference sequence). V was clipped by 3 bases and J by 5 bases; unmatched bases: 2. CDR3 bases: TGTGCCAGCAGCTTTACTAGCGGGGTAGATACGCAGTATTTT. Translation gives CASSFTSGVDTQYF.

The rearrangement links TRBV7-2 to TRBJ2-5, with a weak D call TRBD2 (6 bases). The V and J ends lost 1 base and 3 bases respectively, with 9 bases between them. The CDR3 totals 14 residues. CDR1 and CDR2 (germline): SGHTA, FQGNSA. CDR3: CASSLVGGEETQYF. The CDR3 nucleotides are TGTGCCAGCAGCTTAGTTGGCGGGGAAGAGACCCAGTACTTC.

V is TRBV2 and J is TRBJ2-3, with no clear D. CDR3 length: 14 amino acids. Germline V gene sequence: CDR1 SNHLY, CDR2 FYNNEI. V was trimmed by 6 bases and J by 0 bases, leaving 10 bases between them. The CDR3 nucleotides are TGTGCCAGCAGACGCGGCAGTAGCACAGATACGCAGTATTTT. Its protein is CASRRGSSTDTQYF.

The rearrangement joins TRBV30 to TRBJ2-2; TRBD2 agrees at 11 bases. The CDR3 totals 16 residues. V was pared by 6 bases and J by 3 bases, with 9 bases of the junction left unmatched. Germline loops: CDR1 GTSNPN, CDR2 SVGIG (reference sequence). CDR3 bases: TGTGCCTGCAACCTAGCGGGAGGTTTCTACACCGGGGAGCTGTTTTTT. Protein sequence: CACNLAGGFYTGELFF.

The chain has TRBV6-4 and TRBJ2-2, with TRBD2 as a possible D gene (5 bases). CDR1 is MRHNA, CDR2 SNTAGT, per germline. The CDR3 consists of 15 residues. V was trimmed by 3 bases and J by 8 bases, leaving 16 bases between them. CDR3 protein: CASSEMVGEGGELFF. The CDR3 DNA is TGTGCCAGCAGTGAAATGGTGGGAGAGGGTGGGGAGCTGTTTTTT.

This clone was observed a handful of times. This rearrangement joins TRBV18 to TRBJ1-1; D may be TRBD1 (6 bases). This CDR3 comprises 15 residues. V was pared by 7 bases and J by 2 bases, with 17 bases between. Germline V gene sequence: CDR1 KGHSH, CDR2 LQKENI. In nucleotides, the CDR3 is TGTGCCAGCTTTACCAGGCAGGGGAAAAACACTGAAGCTTTCTTT. This encodes CASFTRQGKNTEAFF.

This rearrangement joins TRBV7-6 to TRBJ2-5; possible D gene TRBD2, 5 bases. V was shortened by 0 bases and J by 5 bases, with 13 bases between the two germline ends. Germline V lookup: CDR1 SGHVS, CDR2 FNYEAQ. The CDR3 length is 15 residues. CDR3 region: CASSLAAGLVETQYF. CDR3 DNA: TGTGCCAGCAGCTTAGCCGCGGGTTTGGTTGAGACCCAGTACTTC.

The chain couples TRBV7-9 to TRBJ2-2, with D uncertain. The length of the CDR3 is 13 residues. Trimming took off 2 bases at V and 4 bases at J, with 5 bases between the two ends. Germline CDR1 reads SEHNR; CDR2 reads FQNEAQ (reference sequence). In nucleotides, the CDR3 is TGTGCCAGCAGCTTAAGCCTCACCGGGGAGCTGTTTTTT. The encoded protein is CASSLSLTGELFF.

The V and J genes are TRBV19 and TRBJ2-7, with D unresolved. The germline CDR1 and CDR2 sequences are LNHDA and SQIVND (reference sequence). The germline V and J ends were trimmed by 3 bases and 0 bases, with 6 bases remaining between them. The CDR3 has 13 residues. The CDR3 bases are TGTGCCAGTAGTATCCCTACCTCCTACGAGCAGTACTTC. Translated: CASSIPTSYEQYF.

J is TRBJ2-5 and V is TRBV6-6; D may be TRBD1 (6 bases). This CDR3 region has 14 residues. CDR1 is MNHNY, CDR2 SVGAGI, per germline (reference sequence). V was shortened by 5 bases and J by 1 base, with 11 bases between the two germline ends. In DNA form, the CDR3 reads TGTGCCAGCAGTACCGGACAGATCCAAGAGACCCAGTACTTC. Its translation is CASSTGQIQETQYF.

The rearrangement joins TRBV5-1 to TRBJ1-6, with D possibly matching TRBD1 (6 bases). This CDR3 contains 16 residues. Trimming removed 4 bases at V and 4 bases at J, with 15 bases between. CDR1 SGHRS and CDR2 YFSETQ come from the germline V gene. The DNA for the CDR3 is TGCGCCAGCAGCCCCCCGAGCGGGACATATAATTCACCCCTCCACTTT. Protein product: CASSPPSGTYNSPLHF.

The genes are TRBV27 and TRBJ2-1; TRBD1 might be the D (6 bases). V was shortened by 4 bases and J by 11 bases, with 12 bases between the two germline ends. This CDR3 is 12 amino acids long. Germline lookup yields CDR1 MNHEY and CDR2 SMNVEV (reference sequence). In DNA form, the CDR3 reads TGTGCCAGCAGTTCACAGGGTGTGAAGCAGTTCTTC. It specifies CASSSQGVKQFF.

V gene TRBV7-8 combines with J gene TRBJ2-1; the D is unclear. V shed 0 bases and J shed 0 bases, with 12 bases lying between them. Looked up from germline, CDR1 is SGHVS and CDR2 is FQNEAQ. This CDR3 has 17 residues. The CDR3 region is CASSLAIIAHSYNEQFF. Here the CDR3 DNA reads TGTGCCAGCAGCTTAGCGATAATAGCCCACTCCTACAATGAGCAGTTCTTC.

This chain's CDR3 is CASSDKTGQGYGYTF. The CDR3 DNA is TGTGCCAGCAGTGATAAGACAGGACAAGGGTATGGCTACACCTTC. This sequence joins TRBV25-1 and TRBJ1-2; D is perhaps TRBD1 (6 bases). The CDR3 spans 15 residues. Germline lookup yields CDR1 MGHDK and CDR2 SYGVNS. V was trimmed by 3 bases and J by 5 bases, leaving 16 bases between them.

This chain uses TRBV25-1 with TRBJ1-1; 9 bases match TRBD1. The CDR3 totals 14 residues. Germline CDR1 MGHDK, CDR2 SYGVNS. The J segment lost 6 bases and the V segment lost 7 bases, leaving 9 bases of the junction unmatched. The CDR3 DNA reads as TGTGCCAGCACTGAGGGGGACAGGGAGCCTGAAGCTTTCTTT. It is translated as CASTEGDREPEAFF.

This chain links TRBV30 with TRBJ1-3; TRBD1 agrees at 8 bases. Germline values: CDR1 GTSNPN, CDR2 SVGIG (reference sequence). The CDR3 sequence is 14 residues long. With V trimmed by 3 bases and J by 4 bases, 5 bases remained unmatched. The CDR3 here is CAWSTGGGGNTIYF. The DNA of the CDR3 is TGTGCCTGGAGCACAGGGGGGGGAGGAAACACCATATATTTT.